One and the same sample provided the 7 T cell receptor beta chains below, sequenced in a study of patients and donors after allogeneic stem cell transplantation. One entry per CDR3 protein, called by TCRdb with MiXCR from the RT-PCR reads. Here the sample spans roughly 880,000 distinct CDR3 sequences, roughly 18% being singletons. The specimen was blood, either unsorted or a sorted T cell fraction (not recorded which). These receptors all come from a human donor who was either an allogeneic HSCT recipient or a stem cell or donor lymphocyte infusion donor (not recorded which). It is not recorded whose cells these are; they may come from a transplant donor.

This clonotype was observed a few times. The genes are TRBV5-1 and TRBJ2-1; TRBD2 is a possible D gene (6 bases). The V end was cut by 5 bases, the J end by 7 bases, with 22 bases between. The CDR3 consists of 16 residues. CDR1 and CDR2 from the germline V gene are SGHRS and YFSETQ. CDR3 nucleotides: TGCGCCAGCAGTTTTGCCGGGGGAGGTTACGGGAATGAGCAGTTCTTC. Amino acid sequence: CASSFAGGGYGNEQFF.

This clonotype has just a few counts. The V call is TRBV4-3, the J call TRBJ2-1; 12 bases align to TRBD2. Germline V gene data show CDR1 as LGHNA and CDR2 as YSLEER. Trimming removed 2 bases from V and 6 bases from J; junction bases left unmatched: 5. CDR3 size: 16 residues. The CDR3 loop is CASSQYASGGGNEQFF. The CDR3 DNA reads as TGCGCCAGCAGCCAATACGCTAGCGGGGGGGGCAATGAGCAGTTCTTC.

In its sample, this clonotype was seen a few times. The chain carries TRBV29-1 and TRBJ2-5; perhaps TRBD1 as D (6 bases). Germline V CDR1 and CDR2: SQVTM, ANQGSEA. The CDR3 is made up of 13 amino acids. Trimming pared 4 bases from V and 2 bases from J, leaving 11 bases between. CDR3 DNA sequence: TGCAGCGTTGTCTTGGACAGTCAAGAGACCCAGTACTTC. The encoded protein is CSVVLDSQETQYF.

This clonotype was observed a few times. CDR3 DNA sequence: TGTGCCAGCAGCCGAACAGACACCTACTCTGGAAACACCATATATTTT. It codes for CASSRTDTYSGNTIYF. The rearrangement uses TRBV7-9 and TRBJ1-3; no clear D. The CDR3 loop spans 16 amino acids. V was cut by 5 bases and J by 0 bases, with 14 bases left in between. CDR1 and CDR2 (germline): SEHNR, FQNEAQ (reference sequence).

The CDR3 coding sequence is TGCGCCAGCAGCCAAGTGGGGTCTGAAGCTTTCTTT. Protein sequence: CASSQVGSEAFF. The V call is TRBV4-1, the J call TRBJ1-1, with unresolved D. This CDR3 has 12 residues. The germline V gene has CDR1 MGHRA and CDR2 YSYEKL. Deletions cut 1 base from V and 6 bases from J, with 6 bases between.

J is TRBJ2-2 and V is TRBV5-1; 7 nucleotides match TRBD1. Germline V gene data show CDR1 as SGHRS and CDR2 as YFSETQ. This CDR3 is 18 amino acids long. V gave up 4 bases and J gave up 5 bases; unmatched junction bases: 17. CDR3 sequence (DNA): TGCGCCAGCAGCGGAGCCTCTGACAGGGTCCCTAAGACCGGGGAGCTGTTTTTT. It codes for CASSGASDRVPKTGELFF.

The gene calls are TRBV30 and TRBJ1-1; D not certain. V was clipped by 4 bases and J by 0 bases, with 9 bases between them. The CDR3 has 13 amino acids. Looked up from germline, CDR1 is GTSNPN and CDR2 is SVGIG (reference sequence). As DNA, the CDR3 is TGTGCCTGGATGAGGACCATGAACACTGAAGCTTTCTTT. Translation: CAWMRTMNTEAFF.